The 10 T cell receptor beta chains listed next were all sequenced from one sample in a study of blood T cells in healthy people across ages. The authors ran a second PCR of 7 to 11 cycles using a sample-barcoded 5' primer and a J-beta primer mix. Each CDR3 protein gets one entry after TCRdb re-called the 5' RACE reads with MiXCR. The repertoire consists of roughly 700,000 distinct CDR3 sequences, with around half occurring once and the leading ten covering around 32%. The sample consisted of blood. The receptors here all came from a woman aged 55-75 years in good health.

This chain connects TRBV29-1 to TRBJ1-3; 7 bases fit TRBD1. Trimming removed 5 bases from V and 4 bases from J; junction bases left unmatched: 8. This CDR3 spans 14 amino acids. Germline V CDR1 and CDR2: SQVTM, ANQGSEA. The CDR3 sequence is CSVYLGQAGNTIYF. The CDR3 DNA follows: TGCAGCGTTTACCTCGGACAGGCGGGAAACACCATATATTTT.

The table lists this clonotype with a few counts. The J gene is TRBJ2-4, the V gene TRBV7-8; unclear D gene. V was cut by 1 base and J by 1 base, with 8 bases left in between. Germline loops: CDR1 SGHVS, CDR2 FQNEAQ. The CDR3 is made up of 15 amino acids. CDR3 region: CASSLGGRAKNIQYF. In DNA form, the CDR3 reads TGTGCCAGCAGCTTAGGTGGTAGGGCCAAAAACATTCAGTACTTC.

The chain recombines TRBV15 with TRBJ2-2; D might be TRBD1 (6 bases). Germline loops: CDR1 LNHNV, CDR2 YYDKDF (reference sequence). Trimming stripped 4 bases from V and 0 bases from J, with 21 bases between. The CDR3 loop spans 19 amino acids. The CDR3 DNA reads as TGTGCCACCAGCACGAAACAGGGATCAAGAGTTGCGAACACCGGGGAGCTGTTTTTT. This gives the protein CATSTKQGSRVANTGELFF.

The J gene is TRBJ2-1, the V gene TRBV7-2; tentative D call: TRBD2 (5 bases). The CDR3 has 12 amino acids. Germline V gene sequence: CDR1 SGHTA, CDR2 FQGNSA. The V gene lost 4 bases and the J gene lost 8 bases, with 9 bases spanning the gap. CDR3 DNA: TGTGCCAGCAGCTCCACGGACTATGAGCAGTTCTTC. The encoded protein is CASSSTDYEQFF.

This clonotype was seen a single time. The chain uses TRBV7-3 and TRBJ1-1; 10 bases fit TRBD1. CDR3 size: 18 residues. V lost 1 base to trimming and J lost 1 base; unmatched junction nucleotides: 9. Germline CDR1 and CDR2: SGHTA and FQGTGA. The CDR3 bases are TGTGCCAGCAGCTTAAGAAATGTGGGACAGGGGACGAACACTGAAGCTTTCTTT. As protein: CASSLRNVGQGTNTEAFF.

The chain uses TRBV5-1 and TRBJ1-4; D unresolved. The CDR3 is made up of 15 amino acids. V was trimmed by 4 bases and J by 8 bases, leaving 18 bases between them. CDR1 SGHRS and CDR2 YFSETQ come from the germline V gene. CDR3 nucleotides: TGCGCCAGCAGCCCCTCCCCAGGAGGGAACGAAAAACTGTTTTTT. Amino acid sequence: CASSPSPGGNEKLFF.

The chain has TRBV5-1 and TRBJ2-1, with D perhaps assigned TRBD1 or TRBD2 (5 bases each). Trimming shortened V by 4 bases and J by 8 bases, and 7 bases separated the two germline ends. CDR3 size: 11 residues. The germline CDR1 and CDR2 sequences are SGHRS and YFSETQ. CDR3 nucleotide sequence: TGCGCCAGCAGCGGGACGGATGAGCAGTTCTTC. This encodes CASSGTDEQFF.

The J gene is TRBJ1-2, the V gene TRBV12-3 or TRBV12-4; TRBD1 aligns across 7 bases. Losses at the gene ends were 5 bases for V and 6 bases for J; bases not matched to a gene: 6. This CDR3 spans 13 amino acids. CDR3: CASSPQTGNGYTF. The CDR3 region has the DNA TGTGCCAGCAGTCCTCAGACAGGGAATGGCTACACCTTC.

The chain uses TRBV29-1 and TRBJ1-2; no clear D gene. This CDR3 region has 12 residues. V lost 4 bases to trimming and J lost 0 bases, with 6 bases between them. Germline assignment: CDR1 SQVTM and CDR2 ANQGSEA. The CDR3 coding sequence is TGCAGCGTTGTGGGGTCTAACTATGGCTACACCTTC. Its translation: CSVVGSNYGYTF.

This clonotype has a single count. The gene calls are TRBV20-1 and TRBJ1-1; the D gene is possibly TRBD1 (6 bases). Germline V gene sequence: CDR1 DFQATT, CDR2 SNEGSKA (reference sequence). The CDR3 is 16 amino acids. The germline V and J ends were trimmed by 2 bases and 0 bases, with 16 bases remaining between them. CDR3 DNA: TGCAGTGCTAGACCTCCACAGGGAGGGATGAACACTGAAGCTTTCTTT. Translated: CSARPPQGGMNTEAFF.